Listed below are T cell receptor beta chains from one sample, sequenced in a study of T cell responses to AZD1222 COVID-19 vaccine. Generated by immunoSEQ multiplex PCR, the TCRdb table keeps only in-frame clones and is missing some. Found here are under 130,000 clones, about 80% of them singletons; the top ten hold 4% to 6%. The sequenced sample was peripheral blood, obtained on day 0 of AZD1222 vaccination. The receptors here all came from an adult in good health. The CDR3 runs from the conserved cysteine through the conserved F or W. A D gene is named only where the DNA matches it firmly. Not all rows give a size; the values are once, few, many and, for expanded clones, a class.

v_gene: TRBV7-8
abundance: NA
j_gene: TRBJ1-2
d_gene: NA
CDR3nt: TGTGCCAGCAGCCGACTGATAAACTATGGCTACACCTTC
CDR3aa: CASSRLINYGYTF

v_gene: TRBV9
abundance: NA
j_gene: TRBJ1-6
d_gene: TRBD1
CDR3nt: TGTGCCAGCAGCGCCACACAGGGGGCGCTTCATTCACCCCTCCACTTT
CDR3aa: CASSATQGALHSPLHF

v_gene: TRBV30
abundance: NA
j_gene: TRBJ2-2
d_gene: NA
CDR3nt: TGTGCCTGGAGTGTAGAGGCTACCACCGGGGAGCTGTTTTTT
CDR3aa: CAWSVEATTGELFF

v_gene: TRBV4-3
abundance: NA
j_gene: TRBJ2-7
d_gene: NA
CDR3nt: TGCGCCAGCAGCCAAGAAGGACACTACGAGCAGTACTTC
CDR3aa: CASSQEGHYEQYF

v_gene: TRBV5-1
abundance: NA
j_gene: TRBJ2-1
d_gene: TRBD2
CDR3nt: TGCGCCAGCAGCTTGCGACTAGCGGGGGCTTCCAATGAGCAGTTCTTC
CDR3aa: CASSLRLAGASNEQFF

v_gene: TRBV4-3
abundance: few
j_gene: TRBJ1-2
d_gene: TRBD1
CDR3nt: TGCGCCAGCAGCCAAGATCTGGGACAGGGGACTAACTATGGCTACACCTTC
CDR3aa: CASSQDLGQGTNYGYTF

v_gene: TRBV2
abundance: NA
j_gene: TRBJ2-7
d_gene: TRBD2
CDR3nt: TGTGCCAGCATGAGACTAGCGGAAAACGAGCAGTACTTC
CDR3aa: CASMRLAENEQYF

v_gene: TRBV11-2
abundance: NA
j_gene: TRBJ1-2
d_gene: NA
CDR3nt: TGTGCCAGCTATCTTATGGGACATGGCTACACCTTC
CDR3aa: CASYLMGHGYTF

v_gene: TRBV4-3
abundance: once
j_gene: TRBJ2-3
d_gene: TRBD2
CDR3nt: TGCGCCAGCAGCCAAGATAGGAGGGAGGGGTTGTATACGCAGTATTTT
CDR3aa: CASSQDRREGLYTQYF

v_gene: TRBV7-2
abundance: NA
j_gene: TRBJ2-2
d_gene: TRBD1
CDR3nt: TGTGCCAGTCGACAGGGTAGGACCGGGGAGCTGTTTTTT
CDR3aa: CASRQGRTGELFF

v_gene: TRBV7-9
abundance: NA
j_gene: TRBJ1-5
d_gene: NA
CDR3nt: TGTGCCAGCAGCTTAGGGAGAGTCGGCAATCAGCCCCAGCATTTT
CDR3aa: CASSLGRVGNQPQHF

v_gene: TRBV6-5
abundance: NA
j_gene: TRBJ1-1
d_gene: TRBD1
CDR3nt: TGTGCCAGCAAAACAGGGGCCGGCCCTTCCACTGAAGCTTTCTTT
CDR3aa: CASKTGAGPSTEAFF

v_gene: TRBV5-1
abundance: few
j_gene: TRBJ2-5
d_gene: NA
CDR3nt: TGCGCCAGCACCCCCCTAGGGGGGATTACAGAGACCCAGTACTTC
CDR3aa: CASTPLGGITETQYF

v_gene: TRBV10-3
abundance: NA
j_gene: TRBJ1-6
d_gene: TRBD1
CDR3nt: TGTGCCATCAGTGAGTCGTGGACAGGGGGCACCTCCTCCTATAATTCACCCCTCCACTTT
CDR3aa: CAISESWTGGTSSYNSPLHF

v_gene: TRBV4-2
abundance: NA
j_gene: TRBJ2-1
d_gene: NA
CDR3nt: TGTGCCAGCAGCCAAGGAACAACTCAGAATGAGCAGTTCTTC
CDR3aa: CASSQGTTQNEQFF

v_gene: TRBV5-1
abundance: NA
j_gene: TRBJ1-2
d_gene: NA
CDR3nt: TGCGCCAGCAGCCGCGATGGGGGGTTGGACTATGGCTACACCTTC
CDR3aa: CASSRDGGLDYGYTF

v_gene: TRBV19
abundance: NA
j_gene: TRBJ2-1
d_gene: TRBD1
CDR3nt: TGTGCCAGTAGTCGACAGGGTAGCGTAGGGTATCCCTACAATGAGCAGTTCTTC
CDR3aa: CASSRQGSVGYPYNEQFF

v_gene: TRBV9
abundance: NA
j_gene: TRBJ1-2
d_gene: NA
CDR3nt: TGTGCCAGCAGCGTACCCCCCGGTGGCTACACCTTC
CDR3aa: CASSVPPGGYTF

v_gene: TRBV12-3/TRBV12-4
abundance: NA
j_gene: TRBJ1-1
d_gene: NA
CDR3nt: TGTGCCAGCAGTTTTGGGGTCACTGAAGCTTTCTTT
CDR3aa: CASSFGVTEAFF

v_gene: TRBV27
abundance: NA
j_gene: TRBJ2-7
d_gene: NA
CDR3nt: TGTGCCAGCAGTTTAGGCAGCGCCTACGAGCAGTACTTC
CDR3aa: CASSLGSAYEQYF

v_gene: TRBV3-1/TRBV3-2
abundance: NA
j_gene: TRBJ2-7
d_gene: TRBD1
CDR3nt: TGTGCCAGCAGCCGGACAGGGCTACGCTCCTACGAGCAGTACTTC
CDR3aa: CASSRTGLRSYEQYF

v_gene: TRBV4-3
abundance: NA
j_gene: TRBJ1-6
d_gene: TRBD1
CDR3nt: TGCGCCAGCAGCCAAAGAGGCAGGGGGTACAATTCACCCCTCCACTTT
CDR3aa: CASSQRGRGYNSPLHF

v_gene: TRBV9
abundance: NA
j_gene: TRBJ1-3
d_gene: NA
CDR3nt: TGTGCCAGCAGCGTTCGTCAGGGGCCTGGAAACACCATATATTTT
CDR3aa: CASSVRQGPGNTIYF

v_gene: TRBV3-1/TRBV3-2
abundance: NA
j_gene: TRBJ2-4
d_gene: NA
CDR3nt: TGTGCCAGCAGCCCGAGACTCTCCCAAAAAAACATTCAGTACTTC
CDR3aa: CASSPRLSQKNIQYF

v_gene: TRBV6-1
abundance: once
j_gene: TRBJ2-1
d_gene: TRBD2
CDR3nt: TGTGCCAGCAGTGGCGGGACTACGAGCTCCTACAATGAGCAGTTCTTC
CDR3aa: CASSGGTTSSYNEQFF

v_gene: TRBV6-5
abundance: NA
j_gene: TRBJ1-5
d_gene: TRBD1
CDR3nt: TGTGCCAGCAGTTCTACAGGGGCCCCCGATCAGCCCCAGCATTTT
CDR3aa: CASSSTGAPDQPQHF